The 6 T cell receptor beta chains given below trace back to one sample, sequenced in a study of T cell clones after liver transplantation (dated by TCRdb to between 2018 and 2020). Receptors were amplified or captured by the immunoSEQ multiplex PCR assay. TCRdb carries this immuneACCESS record with in-frame sequences only. Its versions omit some clonotypes, under half of them owing to an unresolved V gene in the studies checked, with the rest unexplained. Here the sample has 85,000 to 110,000 clones; approximately 79% occur a single time. Of the sample, approximately 3% falls within the top ten clones. Sequenced here: CD4+ T cells from blood, sampled around 50 months after liver transplant. These receptors originate from a human patient who received a liver transplant. In patients who had a transplant, some T cells may come from the graft donor.

The chain links TRBV29-1 to TRBJ1-3; possible D gene TRBD1, 5 bases. V lost 4 bases and J lost 0, with 7 bases in between. Germline V gene sequence: CDR1 SQVTM, CDR2 ANQGSEA. The length of the CDR3 is 13 residues. The CDR3 reads CSVGDSSGNTIYF. In DNA form, the CDR3 reads TGCAGCGTTGGAGACAGCTCTGGAAACACCATATATTTT.

V usage is TRBV2 and J usage is TRBJ2-1; D tentatively fits TRBD1 or TRBD2 (6 bases each). The CDR3 runs 18 residues. Germline V CDR1 and CDR2: SNHLY, FYNNEI. Trimming removed 5 bases from V and 1 base from J, with 21 bases in between. CDR3 region: CASSRREAAQGSYNEQFF. CDR3 in DNA: TGTGCCAGCAGTCGAAGGGAGGCGGCCCAGGGGTCCTACAATGAGCAGTTCTTC.

The chain employs TRBV6-6 and TRBJ1-1; D not certain. This CDR3 has 12 residues. Germline loops: CDR1 MNHNY, CDR2 SVGAGI (reference sequence). Trimming cost V 2 bases and J 11 bases, with 12 bases left between them. In DNA, the CDR3 is TGTGCCAGCAGTTACGCAGGCCCCGTGGCTTTCTTT. The encoded protein is CASSYAGPVAFF.

The chain combines TRBV23-1 with TRBJ1-6; D possibly corresponds to TRBD1 (6 bases). TRBV23-1 is marked as an open reading frame, function uncertain. V was trimmed by 0 bases and J by 6 bases, leaving 9 bases between them. The CDR3 consists of 15 residues. CDR3 region: CASSQSARGNSPLHF. The DNA of the CDR3 is TGCGCCAGCAGTCAATCGGCCAGGGGTAATTCACCCCTCCACTTT.

The chain carries TRBV30 and TRBJ1-6, with 10 bases that match TRBD1. Trimming cost V 7 bases and J 6 bases; bases outside gene matches: 6. Germline V CDR1 and CDR2: GTSNPN, SVGIG (reference sequence). The CDR3 is 14 amino acids. CDR3 loop: CASPTGGVNSPLHF. CDR3 DNA: TGTGCCTCCCCGACAGGGGGCGTTAATTCACCCCTCCACTTT.

The table lists this clone with a count of one. DNA for the CDR3: TGCGCCAGCAGCAAGTCTCTGGGACAGCTTAGCACAGATACGCAGTATTTT. Protein: CASSKSLGQLSTDTQYF. The rearrangement uses TRBV5-1 and TRBJ2-3, with 7 bases fitting TRBD1. The V segment lost 4 bases and the J segment 0 bases; nucleotides outside the gene matches: 11. Germline V gene data show CDR1 as SGHRS and CDR2 as YFSETQ. The CDR3 loop spans 17 amino acids.